These 21 T cell receptor beta chains share one sample of origin, sequenced in a study of vaccination and CD4 T cells after COVID-19. The treatment: approximately 9-day PBMC culture with coronavirus spike peptide pools or control peptides (ViraFEST assay). Gathered ahead of the COVID-19 pandemic (2011-2018) were the CD4+ T cells of the unexposed donor. The Oncomine TCR Beta short-read assay was what sequenced the DNA obtained from cultured CD4+ T cells. Via MiXCR, TCRdb re-called the PCR reads, giving one row per CDR3 protein. This table has about 5,400 distinct CDR3 sequences, under 40% appearing once. These receptors have no identified antigens. Material: CD4+ T cells from blood, cultured in vitro. The receptors were gathered from a human donor in good health.

By sample share, this clonotype is medium-sized. V gene TRBV10-3 combines with J gene TRBJ2-7; TRBD1 matches at 7 bases. After removal of 8 bases from V and 1 base from J, the junction contained 8 bases not matched to a gene. The CDR3 spans 14 residues. Germline values: CDR1 ENHRY, CDR2 SYGVKD. The CDR3 here is CAIGTPTGSYEQYF. The CDR3 nucleotides are TGTGCCATCGGGACCCCGACAGGGTCCTACGAGCAGTACTTC.

J is TRBJ2-2 and V is TRBV6-1; D gene ambiguous. Between the trimmed V and J ends, which lost 10 bases and 4 bases, there was a span of 19 bases. Germline V gene lookup returns CDR1 MNHNS and CDR2 SASEGT. The CDR3 covers 15 residues. The CDR3 loop is CATSESPYVTGELFF. In DNA form, the CDR3 reads TGTGCCACCTCAGAGAGCCCTTATGTCACCGGGGAGCTGTTTTTT.

This clonotype was seen just once. The chain links TRBV5-6 to TRBJ1-1; no clear D. This CDR3 is built from 13 residues. Germline-derived CDR1 and CDR2 are SGHDT and YYEEEE. The V and J ends lost 2 bases and 1 base respectively, with 6 bases between them. The CDR3: CASSFITNTEAFF. CDR3 nucleotide sequence: TGTGCCAGCAGCTTTATAACGAACACTGAAGCTTTCTTT.

This chain links TRBV6-5 with TRBJ2-3; D may be TRBD1 (6 bases). The V end was cut by 2 bases, the J end by 6 bases, with 6 bases between. This CDR3 is 12 amino acids long. Per germline, CDR1 MNHEY and CDR2 SVGAGI. The CDR3 sequence is CASSYGQDTQYF. CDR3 nucleotides: TGTGCCAGCAGTTACGGACAGGATACGCAGTATTTT.

The chain is built from TRBV27 and TRBJ2-6; D remains ambiguous. Germline V lookup: CDR1 MNHEY, CDR2 SMNVEV (reference sequence). V lost 7 bases and J 8 bases, leaving 18 bases between the germline ends. The CDR3 contains 15 residues. The CDR3 loop reads CASTPPRGRPNVLTF. The CDR3 DNA follows: TGTGCCAGCACCCCCCCAAGAGGCAGGCCCAACGTCCTGACTTTC.

Relative to its sample, this clonotype is medium-sized (0.01 to 0.1%). The CDR3 region has the DNA TGCGCCAGCAGCTTGCTCACACAGGACTATGGCTACACCTTC. Its translation is CASSLLTQDYGYTF. The chain combines TRBV5-1 with TRBJ1-2; TRBD1 is a possible D gene (5 bases). The CDR3 loop spans 14 amino acids. V shed 1 base and J shed 3 bases, with 10 bases lying between them. The germline gives CDR1 SGHRS, CDR2 YFSETQ. Complete variable domain (other parts from reference TRBV5-1 and TRBJ1-2): KAGVTQTPRYLIKTRGQQVTLSCSPISGHRSVSWYQQTPGQGLQFLFEYFSETQRNKGNFPGRFSGRQFSNSRSEMNVSTLELGDSALYLCASSLLTQDYGYTFGSGTRLTVV.

This chain uses TRBV7-3 with TRBJ1-1, with D possibly being TRBD1 (6 bases). CDR1 and CDR2 from the germline V gene are SGHTA and FQGTGA. The CDR3 is 14 amino acids. V dropped 1 base and J dropped 1 base, with 7 bases sitting between them. CDR3 residues: CASSLSRGNTEAFF. The CDR3 nucleotides read TGTGCCAGCAGCTTAAGCAGGGGGAACACTGAAGCTTTCTTT.

J is TRBJ2-5 and V is TRBV7-6; D is unresolved. The V end lost 4 bases, the J end lost 1 base, and 7 bases lay between the germline ends. CDR1 is SGHVS, CDR2 FNYEAQ, per germline. This CDR3 has 13 amino acids. CDR3: CASSSLVQETQYF. The CDR3 region has the DNA TGTGCCAGCAGCTCTCTGGTCCAAGAGACCCAGTACTTC.

In DNA, the CDR3 is TGTGCCAGCAGCCGGGGGGGCGATACCGGGGAGCTGTTTTTT. Its protein product is CASSRGGDTGELFF. The chain links TRBV7-3 to TRBJ2-2; 8 bases align to TRBD2. J was trimmed by 5 bases and V by 5 bases; bases with no gene match: 4. CDR3 length: 14 amino acids. Germline V gene lookup returns CDR1 SGHTA and CDR2 FQGTGA.

The table lists this clonotype with a few counts. J is TRBJ1-5 and V is TRBV20-1; TRBD1 matches at 8 bases. Germline lookup yields CDR1 DFQATT and CDR2 SNEGSKA (reference sequence). The length of the CDR3 is 12 residues. Trimming cost V 6 bases and J 5 bases; bases outside gene matches: 3. The CDR3 DNA reads TGCAGTGCCCAACAGGGGGATCAGCCCCAGCATTTT. It specifies CSAQQGDQPQHF.

This clonotype occurred a few times. The J gene is TRBJ1-1, the V gene TRBV6-1; 12 nucleotides match TRBD1. V shed 6 bases and J 1 base; nucleotides not matched to a gene: 6. The CDR3 has 16 amino acids. CDR1 and CDR2 (germline): MNHNS, SASEGT. CDR3 protein: CASRSGQGAWNTEAFF. CDR3 nucleotide sequence: TGTGCCAGCAGATCGGGACAGGGGGCTTGGAACACTGAAGCTTTCTTT.

The rearrangement links TRBV5-1 to TRBJ2-3; tentatively, D is TRBD1 (10 bases). The V end was cut by 7 bases, the J end by 4 bases, with 22 bases between. CDR3 length equals 16 residues. The germline CDR1 and CDR2 sequences are SGHRS and YFSETQ. This CDR3 is CASAGGTGEGPDTQYF. CDR3 coding DNA: TGCGCCAGCGCGGGGGGGACAGGGGAAGGCCCAGATACGCAGTATTTT.

The chain recombines TRBV14 with TRBJ1-1, with D hard to call. The germline gives CDR1 SGHDN, CDR2 FVKESK. V lost 4 bases, J lost 0 bases, and 12 bases lay in between. This CDR3 contains 15 residues. The CDR3 coding sequence is TGTGCCAGCAGCCCGGCCAAGCTAATGAACACTGAAGCTTTCTTT. It translates to CASSPAKLMNTEAFF.

V gene TRBV29-1 combines with J gene TRBJ1-1; tentatively, D is TRBD1 (6 bases). Looked up from germline, CDR1 is SQVTM and CDR2 is ANQGSEA. This CDR3 contains 12 residues. V was clipped by 8 bases and J by 1 base, with 11 bases between them. CDR3 region: CSLGGWNTEAFF. DNA of the CDR3: TGCAGCTTGGGGGGCTGGAACACTGAAGCTTTCTTT.

The chain links TRBV7-9 to TRBJ1-2; tentative D call: TRBD1 (6 bases). This CDR3 contains 15 residues. Germline V gene lookup returns CDR1 SEHNR and CDR2 FQNEAQ (reference sequence). With 5 bases removed from V and 8 bases from J, the gap between germline ends came to 21 bases. The DNA of the CDR3 is TGTGCCAGCAGCGATCGCCCATGGGGGGCAGGAGGCTACACCTTC. The encoded protein is CASSDRPWGAGGYTF.

The rearrangement joins TRBV7-6 to TRBJ2-7; tentatively, D is TRBD1 (6 bases). V was clipped by 7 bases and J by 3 bases, with 19 bases between them. Germline CDR1 SGHVS, CDR2 FNYEAQ. The CDR3 spans 15 residues. CDR3: CASNSPMTGFYEQYF. The CDR3 nucleotides are TGTGCCAGCAACTCCCCTATGACAGGATTCTACGAGCAGTACTTC.

This clonotype was seen only a few times. The chain carries TRBV5-1 and TRBJ2-7, with 9 positions matching TRBD1. Looked up from germline, CDR1 is SGHRS and CDR2 is YFSETQ. The CDR3 sequence is 13 residues long. With 7 bases clipped from V and 7 bases from J, the junction kept 9 bases outside the gene matches. DNA for the CDR3: TGCGCCAGCGGGACAGGGCTGATACGGGAGCAGTACTTC. Its translation: CASGTGLIREQYF.

This clonotype has a handful of counts. The rearrangement links TRBV6-1 to TRBJ1-1; D call uncertain. V was shortened by 6 bases and J by 1 base, with 9 bases between the two germline ends. Germline V CDR1 and CDR2: MNHNS, SASEGT. The length of the CDR3 is 13 residues. The CDR3 spells CASRHRENTEAFF. For the CDR3, the DNA is TGTGCCAGCAGGCACCGGGAGAACACTGAAGCTTTCTTT.

This chain joins TRBV19 and TRBJ2-3, with TRBD2 as a possible D gene (5 bases). This CDR3 has 14 amino acids. The germline V gene encodes CDR1 LNHDA and CDR2 SQIVND (reference sequence). V gave up 5 bases and J gave up 5 bases, with 14 bases separating them. The DNA of the CDR3 is TGTGCCAGTAGTCACTCTCGGGGAATAGATACGCAGTATTTT. Amino acid sequence: CASSHSRGIDTQYF.

The rearrangement uses TRBV19 and TRBJ2-2; the D gene is possibly TRBD1 (6 bases). CDR1 and CDR2 (germline): LNHDA, SQIVND (reference sequence). This CDR3 contains 16 residues. V was pared by 6 bases and J by 2 bases, with 16 bases between. CDR3 sequence: CASSPGIRGNTGELFF. As DNA, the CDR3 is TGTGCCAGTAGCCCAGGGATCAGGGGAAACACCGGGGAGCTGTTTTTT.

The CDR3 spells CASSMVGQGGYNSPLHF. The DNA of the CDR3 is TGTGCCAGTAGTATGGTAGGACAGGGTGGTTATAATTCACCCCTCCACTTT. The rearrangement joins TRBV19 to TRBJ1-6; 8 bases match TRBD1. After removal of 3 bases from V and 4 bases from J, the junction contained 8 bases not matched to a gene. The CDR3 is made up of 17 amino acids. The V gene's germline CDR1 is LNHDA and CDR2 SQIVND (reference sequence). Variable domain in full (rest from reference TRBV19 and TRBJ1-6): DGGITQSPKYLFRKEGQNVTLSCEQNLNHDAMYWYRQDPGQGLRLIYYSQIVNDFQKGDIAEGYSVSREKKESFPLTVTSAQKNPTAFYLCASSMVGQGGYNSPLHFGNGTRLTVT.